This T cell receptor beta chain was captured in a study of fetal regulatory T cell absence and autoimmunity. Across the whole study: Exocrine pancreas autoimmunity occurred in IPEX patients lacking clinical diabetes. Points from the study as a whole: Compared with cord blood, pancreas showed oligoclonal TCR enrichment, some clones over 80-fold. The oligoclonal enrichment was interpreted as supporting antigen-driven pancreatic autoimmunity before birth in IPEX syndrome.

For this clone: What it binds is unknown.

The survey-level immunoSEQ assay was used. Profiling relied on immunoSEQ multiplex PCR, and the TCRdb table lists in-frame clones only, not all of them. The repertoire holds about 50,000 clones, roughly four fifths seen once, with 0.41% in the top ten. The CDR3 covers 18 residues. Germline assignment: CDR1 SGHRS and CDR2 YFSETQ. Trimming removed 4 bases at V and 0 bases at J, with 22 bases between. The chain has TRBV5-1 and TRBJ1-2; no reliable D call. Sequencing used cord blood. The TCR was taken from a newborn boy with IPEX syndrome. The CDR3: CASSGEGLRAHSNYGYTF. CDR3 DNA: TGCGCCAGCAGCGGGGAAGGGCTCCGCGCCCATTCTAACTATGGCTACACCTTC.